Listed below are T cell receptor beta chains from one sample, sequenced in a study of spatial heterogeneity in lung cancer. In TCRdb, the 5' RACE reads were re-called with MiXCR into one record per CDR3 protein. The table lists 50,000 to 65,000 distinct CDR3 sequences, roughly 7.5% of them singletons. The material was PBMCs, obtained at surgery. The receptors derive from a female donor with early-stage non-small cell lung cancer. CDR3s include the opening cysteine and the closing phenylalanine or tryptophan. A D gene is named only where the DNA matches it firmly. A clone size is listed for some rows: how often the clone was seen (once, few, many), or a class if it is expanded.

j_call d_call v_call clone_size cdr3_aa cdr3_nt
TRBJ1-6 NA TRBV7-3 NA CASSLGAGWSSPLHF TGTGCCAGCAGCTTAGGTGCAGGGTGGTCTTCACCCCTCCACTTT
TRBJ2-2 NA TRBV20-1 few CSARDLRTANTGELFF TGCAGTGCTAGAGATCTTCGGACAGCTAACACCGGGGAGCTGTTTTTT
TRBJ2-3 NA TRBV20-1 few CSAREGLGTQYF TGCAGTGCTAGAGAAGGGTTGGGTACGCAGTATTTT
TRBJ2-3 NA TRBV3-1 few CASSQELWSSTDTQYF TGTGCCAGCAGCCAAGAACTTTGGAGTAGCACAGATACGCAGTATTTT
TRBJ2-5 NA TRBV20-1 many CSADTSLKTQYF TGCAGTGCTGATACTAGTCTTAAGACCCAGTACTTC
TRBJ1-6 NA TRBV20-1 few CSARDILGSYNSPLHF TGCAGTGCTAGAGATATCCTTGGCTCCTATAATTCACCCCTCCACTTT
TRBJ2-7 NA TRBV5-1 many CASSWDTSSYEQYF TGCGCCAGCAGCTGGGACACCAGCTCCTACGAGCAGTACTTC
TRBJ2-3 NA TRBV3-1 many CASSQDSLITDTQYF TGTGCCAGCAGCCAGGACAGTCTAATCACAGATACGCAGTATTTT
TRBJ1-1 NA TRBV30 NA CAWRRLNTEAFF TGTGCCTGGAGACGGCTGAACACTGAAGCTTTCTTT
TRBJ2-3 TRBD2 TRBV11-2 many CASSTGLASHTDTQYF TGTGCCAGCAGCACCGGACTAGCCTCACACACAGATACGCAGTATTTT
TRBJ2-3 TRBD1 TRBV28 few CASSLMGQLTDTQYF TGTGCCAGCAGTTTAATGGGACAGCTCACAGATACGCAGTATTTT
TRBJ2-6 TRBD1 TRBV12-3/TRBV12-4 many CASSPTGTRVLTF TGTGCCAGCAGTCCGACAGGGACCAGGGTCCTGACTTTC
TRBJ2-2 NA TRBV20-1 NA CSARDRARGGTTGELFF TGCAGTGCTAGAGATCGGGCTAGGGGTGGAACAACCGGGGAGCTGTTTTTT
TRBJ2-7 NA TRBV7-9 NA CASSPGLRQQYF TGTGCCAGCAGCCCCGGGCTACGTCAGCAGTACTTC
TRBJ1-4 NA TRBV7-9 NA CASSLASQVEKLFF TGTGCCAGCAGCTTAGCATCGCAAGTTGAAAAACTGTTTTTT
TRBJ1-4 TRBD1 TRBV7-2 many CASSFVRGHPEKLFF TGTGCCAGCAGCTTCGTCAGGGGGCACCCTGAAAAACTGTTTTTT
TRBJ2-1 NA TRBV5-3 NA CASFSGPYNEQFF TGTGCCAGCTTCTCGGGGCCCTACAATGAGCAGTTCTTC
TRBJ2-5 NA TRBV20-1 NA CSARDRPRRAQYF TGCAGTGCTAGAGATAGACCAAGGCGGGCCCAGTACTTC
TRBJ1-6 NA TRBV27 few CASSLDSTGSLHF TGTGCCAGCAGTTTAGACAGTACAGGGTCCCTCCACTTT
TRBJ2-7 TRBD2 TRBV10-3 few CAITGSGGIATYEQYF TGTGCCATCACAGGTAGCGGGGGGATTGCGACCTACGAGCAGTACTTC
TRBJ2-3 NA TRBV18 many CASSPGVPATTDTQYF TGTGCCAGCTCACCGGGGGTTCCCGCCACCACAGATACGCAGTATTTT
TRBJ2-7 NA TRBV6-2/TRBV6-3 NA CATKRDITYEQYF TGTGCCACCAAACGGGACATCACCTACGAGCAGTACTTC
TRBJ2-2 TRBD1 TRBV2 many CASHPGQGFPNTGELFF TGTGCCAGCCACCCGGGACAGGGGTTCCCGAACACCGGGGAGCTGTTTTTT
TRBJ2-1 TRBD2 TRBV29-1 many CSSPSLELAGPNEQFF TGCAGCTCCCCAAGTTTGGAACTAGCGGGGCCCAATGAGCAGTTCTTC
TRBJ2-3 TRBD2 TRBV28 many CASSPTPSGGPDTQYF TGTGCCAGCAGTCCGACACCTAGCGGGGGCCCAGATACGCAGTATTTT
TRBJ1-1 TRBD1 TRBV29-1 many CSGRQGSNTEAFF TGCAGCGGACGACAGGGATCGAACACTGAAGCTTTCTTT
TRBJ2-7 NA TRBV27 many CASSFATSRILGQYF TGTGCCAGCAGTTTCGCGACTAGTCGAATCTTGGGGCAGTACTTC
TRBJ2-6 NA TRBV20-1 many CSARNRVAPLSGANVLTF TGCAGTGCTAGGAACAGGGTGGCTCCTCTCTCTGGGGCCAACGTCCTGACTTTC
TRBJ2-3 NA TRBV10-3 many CAINRGLASSTDTQYF TGTGCCATCAACAGAGGTCTAGCGTCTAGCACAGATACGCAGTATTTT
TRBJ2-7 NA TRBV7-2 few CASSLVPDGSEQYF TGTGCCAGCAGCCTCGTCCCGGATGGGTCCGAGCAGTACTTC
TRBJ2-1 TRBD2 TRBV30 NA CAWSFGGAREQFF TGTGCCTGGTCCTTCGGGGGGGCTCGGGAGCAGTTCTTC
TRBJ2-5 NA TRBV4-2 many CASSQDRGEETQYF TGTGCCAGCAGCCAAGATAGGGGCGAAGAGACCCAGTACTTC
TRBJ2-1 TRBD2 TRBV11-3 many CASSLAGTSGYEQFF TGTGCCAGCAGCTTAGCGGGGACTAGCGGGTATGAGCAGTTCTTC
TRBJ1-4 NA TRBV2 NA CASREQGIDKLFF TGTGCCAGCAGGGAGCAGGGAATAGATAAACTGTTTTTT
TRBJ2-1 TRBD2 TRBV6-2/TRBV6-3 many CASSGLAGYNEQFF TGTGCCAGCAGCGGACTAGCGGGGTACAATGAGCAGTTCTTC
TRBJ1-5 NA TRBV11-2 NA CASSWDTSNQPQHF TGTGCCAGCAGCTGGGACACTAGCAATCAGCCCCAGCATTTT
TRBJ1-5 TRBD1 TRBV7-9 many CASSLSGQKNQPQHF TGTGCCAGCAGCTTGTCGGGACAGAAAAATCAGCCCCAGCATTTT
TRBJ2-5 NA TRBV5-1 many CASDRRPGSSFLQETQYF TGCGCCAGCGATCGGCGACCCGGATCTTCCTTCCTTCAAGAGACCCAGTACTTC
TRBJ1-2 TRBD1 TRBV12-3/TRBV12-4 many CASTLTGFLWAGYTF TGTGCCAGCACCCTGACAGGGTTTTTGTGGGCTGGCTACACCTTC
TRBJ2-6 NA TRBV9 NA CASSVEGRANSGANVLTF TGTGCCAGCAGCGTAGAGGGCAGGGCCAACTCTGGGGCCAACGTCCTGACTTTC
TRBJ2-6 NA TRBV10-2 many CASSDGMSSGANVLTF TGCGCCAGCAGTGATGGAATGAGCTCTGGGGCCAACGTCCTGACTTTC
TRBJ2-3 NA TRBV2 few CASRGLFTDTQYF TGTGCCAGCAGGGGACTTTTCACAGATACGCAGTATTTT
TRBJ2-2 NA TRBV30 NA CASQSLGRNTGELFF TGTGCCTCCCAGTCCCTTGGGCGGAACACCGGGGAGCTGTTTTTT
TRBJ2-1 NA TRBV7-8 many CASSLSDEQFF TGTGCCAGCAGCTTGTCCGATGAGCAGTTCTTC
TRBJ2-1 NA TRBV29-1 many CSVEDRTPPYNEQFF TGCAGCGTTGAAGATCGCACTCCGCCATACAATGAGCAGTTCTTC
TRBJ1-1 TRBD1 TRBV6-2/TRBV6-3 many CASSWRTGATEAFF TGTGCCAGCAGTTGGAGGACAGGAGCTACTGAAGCTTTCTTT
TRBJ1-5 TRBD1 TRBV28 many CASIGGQAIFSNQPQHF TGTGCCAGCATAGGGGGACAGGCTATTTTTAGCAATCAGCCCCAGCATTTT
TRBJ1-4 NA TRBV20-1 NA CSLLPFLGTTSRPTNEKLFF TGCAGTCTGCTCCCCTTTCTCGGGACCACCTCAAGGCCTACTAATGAAAAACTGTTTTTT
TRBJ1-2 NA TRBV6-5 NA CASSLRDSNYGYTF TGTGCCAGCAGCCTCAGGGATTCTAACTATGGCTACACCTTC